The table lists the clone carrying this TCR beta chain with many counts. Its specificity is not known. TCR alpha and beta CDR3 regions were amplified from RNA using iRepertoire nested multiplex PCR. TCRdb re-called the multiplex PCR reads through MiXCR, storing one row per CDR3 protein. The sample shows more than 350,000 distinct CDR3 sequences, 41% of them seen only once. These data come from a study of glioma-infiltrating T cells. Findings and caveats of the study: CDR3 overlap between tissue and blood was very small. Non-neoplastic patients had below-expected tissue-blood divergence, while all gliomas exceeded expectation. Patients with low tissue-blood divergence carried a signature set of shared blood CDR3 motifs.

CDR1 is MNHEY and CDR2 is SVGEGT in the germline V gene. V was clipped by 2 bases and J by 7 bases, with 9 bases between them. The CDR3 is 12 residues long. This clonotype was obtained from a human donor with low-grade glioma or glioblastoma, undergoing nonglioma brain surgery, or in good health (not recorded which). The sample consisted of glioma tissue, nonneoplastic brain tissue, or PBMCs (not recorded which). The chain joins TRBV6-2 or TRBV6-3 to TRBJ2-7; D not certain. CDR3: CASSYVGNEQYF. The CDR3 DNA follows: TGTGCCAGCAGTTACGTGGGGAATGAGCAGTACTTC.